What follows are 24 T cell receptor beta chains derived from one specimen sequenced in a study of cytomegalovirus exposure and HLA in healthy donors. 60 Vbeta and 13 Jbeta primers were used in PCR. The table came from immunoSEQ multiplex PCR; TCRdb's copy has only in-frame clones and leaves some out. This sample has tens of thousands of clones; under 80% occur once, and the top ten carry 1.4%. Sequenced input: PBMCs. The receptors come from a male donor in good health and CMV-seronegative.

This sequence joins TRBV4-1 and TRBJ2-5, with TRBD1 matching 10 bases. Trimming at V came to 2 bases and at J to 7 bases, leaving 10 bases not matched to a gene. This CDR3 is 16 amino acids long. Germline V lookup: CDR1 MGHRA, CDR2 YSYEKL. CDR3 nucleotide sequence: TGCGCCAGCAGCCAATCCCCCGGACAGGGGGGTACGACCCAGTACTTC. Amino acid sequence: CASSQSPGQGGTTQYF.

The chain links TRBV2 to TRBJ1-5; D uncertain. Per the germline V gene, CDR1 is SNHLY and CDR2 is FYNNEI. V lost 4 bases to trimming and J lost 4 bases, with 11 bases between them. This CDR3 region has 14 residues. CDR3 DNA: TGTGCCAGCAGTGTTATAACAAAAAATCAGCCCCAGCATTTT. Residues: CASSVITKNQPQHF.

CDR3 amino acids: CASSWGQPGELFF. CDR3 nucleotide sequence: TGTGCCAGCAGTTGGGGACAGCCCGGGGAGCTGTTTTTT. The rearrangement joins TRBV27 to TRBJ2-2; 7 bases map to TRBD1. The V segment lost 4 bases and the J segment 6 bases; nucleotides outside the gene matches: 2. This CDR3 is 13 amino acids long. CDR1 and CDR2 (germline): MNHEY, SMNVEV (reference sequence).

Remarks on this clone: Additional DNA sequences in this sample encode the identical CDR3. This sequence joins TRBV28 and TRBJ2-7; D not resolved. The CDR3 is made up of 12 amino acids. V was trimmed by 2 bases and J by 6 bases, leaving 8 bases between them. Germline V gene lookup returns CDR1 MDHEN and CDR2 SYDVKM. The CDR3 DNA is TGTGCCAGCAGTTTAACTTCTAGCGAGCAGTACTTC. Amino acids: CASSLTSSEQYF. The variable domain in full, completed from reference TRBV28 and TRBJ2-7, reads DVKVTQSSRYLVKRTGEKVFLECVQDMDHENMFWYRQDPGLGLRLIYFSYDVKMKEKGDIPEGYSVSREKKERFSLILESASTNQTSMYLCASSLTSSEQYFGPGTRLTVT.

This clone appeared a few times. The chain links TRBV11-2 to TRBJ1-2, with a possible D match to TRBD1 (5 bases). The germline V gene encodes CDR1 SGHAT and CDR2 FQNNGV. This CDR3 is 13 amino acids long. V shed 5 bases and J shed 6 bases, with 13 bases lying between them. CDR3 residues: CASSNRPADGYTF. CDR3 nucleotide sequence: TGTGCCAGCAGCAACAGGCCGGCGGATGGCTACACCTTC.

The chain links TRBV6-6 to TRBJ2-1; D perhaps matches TRBD2 (5 bases). The CDR3 runs to 15 residues. Germline CDR1 reads MNHNY; CDR2 reads SVGAGI (reference sequence). The V end lost 0 bases, the J end lost 8 bases, and 14 bases lay between the germline ends. This chain's CDR3 is CASSYSVRLEDEQFF. The CDR3 DNA follows: TGTGCCAGCAGTTACTCGGTCCGACTGGAGGATGAGCAGTTCTTC.

The genes are TRBV6-1 and TRBJ1-1, with D perhaps TRBD1 (5 bases). The CDR3 runs to 13 residues. Germline V gene lookup returns CDR1 MNHNS and CDR2 SASEGT. Deletions cut 6 bases from V and 6 bases from J, with 14 bases between. CDR3 sequence: CASSQGETAEAFF. CDR3 DNA sequence: TGTGCCAGCAGCCAAGGGGAAACGGCTGAAGCTTTCTTT.

CDR3 amino acids: CASSSPLAGSYNEQFF. The CDR3 region has the DNA TGTGCCAGCAGCTCCCCCCTAGCGGGGTCCTACAATGAGCAGTTCTTC. The rearrangement uses TRBV7-6 and TRBJ2-1; TRBD2 aligns across 9 bases. J gave up 1 base and V 4 bases, and 5 bases lay outside the gene matches. CDR1 is SGHVS and CDR2 is FNYEAQ in the germline V gene. CDR3 length: 16 residues.

The chain employs TRBV30 and TRBJ2-1; 10 positions agree with TRBD2. The CDR3 loop spans 16 amino acids. Per germline, CDR1 GTSNPN and CDR2 SVGIG (reference sequence). V shed 2 bases, J shed 2 bases, and the junction held 6 bases outside the gene matches. In DNA, the CDR3 is TGTGCCTGGAGTTTTTTAGCGGGGGGCCCCTACAATGAGCAGTTCTTC. Its protein is CAWSFLAGGPYNEQFF. Full variable domain (rest looked up from reference TRBV30 and TRBJ2-1): SQTIHQWPATLVQPVGSPLSLECTVEGTSNPNLYWYRQAAGRGLQLLFYSVGIGQISSEVPQNLSASRPQDRQFILSSKKLLLSDSGFYLCAWSFLAGGPYNEQFFGPGTRLTVL.

The genes are TRBV6-5 and TRBJ1-2, with a tentative D call TRBD1 (6 bases). CDR1 MNHEY and CDR2 SVGAGI come from the germline V gene. This CDR3 has 14 amino acids. The V end was cut by 5 bases, the J end by 1 base, with 11 bases between. For the CDR3, the DNA is TGTGCCAGCAGTACAGGGTCGTATAACTATGGCTACACCTTC. Its protein product is CASSTGSYNYGYTF.

The rearrangement joins TRBV9 to TRBJ2-7, with TRBD2 matching 9 bases. CDR1 and CDR2 (germline): SGDLS, YYNGEE. Losses at the gene ends were 4 bases for V and 4 bases for J; bases not matched to a gene: 12. The CDR3 sequence is 16 residues long. CDR3 nucleotides: TGTGCCAGCAGCCGACTAGCGGAGGGGGGGCCTTACGAGCAGTACTTC. This codes for CASSRLAEGGPYEQYF.

The chain uses TRBV27 and TRBJ2-5; D is unresolved. The DNA matches TRBJ2-7 better at its end, which makes the J call doubtful. This CDR3 contains 12 residues. Germline-derived CDR1 and CDR2 are MNHEY and SMNVEV (reference sequence). CDR3 coding DNA: TGTGCCAGCAATGTAAAGTCCTACGAGCAGTACTTC. This gives the protein CASNVKSYEQYF.

The chain couples TRBV7-9 to TRBJ1-6; D is perhaps TRBD1 (6 bases). The CDR3 has 15 amino acids. V lost 0 bases and J 9 bases, leaving 12 bases between the germline ends. Per the germline V gene, CDR1 is SEHNR and CDR2 is FQNEAQ (reference sequence). CDR3 protein: CASSLATGPTSPLHF. For the CDR3, the DNA is TGTGCCAGCAGCTTAGCGACAGGTCCTACTTCACCCCTCCACTTT.

The V and J genes are TRBV7-2 and TRBJ2-7, with 7 bases fitting TRBD2. V shed 1 base and J 1 base; nucleotides not matched to a gene: 1. This CDR3 contains 14 residues. Germline V gene sequence: CDR1 SGHTA, CDR2 FQGNSA. CDR3 sequence reads: CASSLVGGSYEQYF. For the CDR3, the DNA is TGTGCCAGCAGCTTAGTGGGGGGGTCCTACGAGCAGTACTTC.

The genes are TRBV6-6 and TRBJ1-1; 7 bases map to TRBD1. The CDR3 has 14 amino acids. Looked up from germline, CDR1 is MNHNY and CDR2 is SVGAGI (reference sequence). Germline trimming cut 5 bases from V and 9 bases from J; bases unmatched to any gene: 12. The DNA of the CDR3 is TGTGCCAGCAGTCAAGGGACAGCGAGGTGGCAAGCTTTCTTT. This sequence encodes CASSQGTARWQAFF.

The chain carries TRBV9 and TRBJ1-4, with D possibly matching TRBD1 (6 bases). Per the germline V gene, CDR1 is SGDLS and CDR2 is YYNGEE. V lost 3 bases and J lost 6, with 9 bases in between. The CDR3 sequence is 13 residues long. The CDR3 DNA reads as TGTGCCAGCAGCGCAGGGGCGCATGAAAAACTGTTTTTT. It translates to CASSAGAHEKLFF.

The chain is built from TRBV7-2 and TRBJ2-2; D is ambiguous. CDR1 is SGHTA and CDR2 is FQGNSA in the germline V gene. V dropped 1 base and J dropped 7 bases, with 4 bases sitting between them. The CDR3 totals 12 residues. CDR3 region: CASSLESGELFF. The CDR3 DNA is TGTGCCAGCAGCTTAGAGAGCGGGGAGCTGTTTTTT.

V is TRBV12-5 and J is TRBJ2-1, with TRBD1 matching over 7 bases. CDR3 length equals 19 residues. Germline CDR1 and CDR2: LGHNT and FRNRAP. J was trimmed by 4 bases and V by 8 bases; bases with no gene match: 23. The DNA for the CDR3 is TGTGCTAGTAACCGGGACAGAGTCTACCTACTACACGATTACAATGAGCAGTTCTTC. This codes for CASNRDRVYLLHDYNEQFF.

This chain joins TRBV7-2 and TRBJ1-2; 7 positions match TRBD1. The CDR3 contains 13 residues. Looked up from germline, CDR1 is SGHTA and CDR2 is FQGNSA. The V and J ends lost 6 bases and 8 bases, in that order; junction bases with no gene match: 9. Here the CDR3 DNA reads TGTGCCAGCAGGCGCGACAGGGTAGGGGGCTACACCTTC. It is translated as CASRRDRVGGYTF.

The genes are TRBV6-1 and TRBJ1-2, with 7 bases aligning to TRBD1. This CDR3 contains 14 residues. With 0 bases clipped from V and 9 bases from J, the junction kept 7 bases outside the gene matches. Germline V gene data show CDR1 as MNHNS and CDR2 as SASEGT. CDR3 DNA: TGTGCCAGCAGTGAAGCGATGACAGGGATGAGCTACACCTTC. Translated, it gives CASSEAMTGMSYTF.

J is TRBJ1-2 and V is TRBV10-1, with a possible D match to TRBD1 (5 bases). The CDR3 loop spans 13 amino acids. The germline CDR1 and CDR2 sequences are WNHNN and SYGVQD (reference sequence). V lost 3 bases and J lost 3, with 8 bases in between. CDR3: CASSDRVDYGYTF. The CDR3 coding sequence is TGCGCCAGCAGTGACAGGGTGGACTATGGCTACACCTTC.

The chain links TRBV10-3 to TRBJ2-1; D remains ambiguous. V gave up 4 bases and J gave up 3 bases, with 10 bases separating them. Germline loops: CDR1 ENHRY, CDR2 SYGVKD. This CDR3 contains 14 residues. The CDR3 protein is CAISAFTNYNEQFF. The CDR3 DNA sequence: TGTGCCATCAGTGCTTTTACTAACTACAATGAGCAGTTCTTC.

The chain employs TRBV7-2 and TRBJ1-5, with no clear D. CDR3 length equals 14 residues. Trimming took 4 bases from V and 1 from J, leaving 8 bases between them. The germline gives CDR1 SGHTA, CDR2 FQGNSA. CDR3 sequence: CASSSEASNQPQHF. The CDR3 bases are TGTGCCAGCAGCTCAGAAGCGAGCAATCAGCCCCAGCATTTT. The full variable domain, with the rest looked up from reference TRBV7-2 and TRBJ1-5, is GAGVSQSPSNKVTEKGKDVELRCDPISGHTALYWYRQSLGQGLEFLIYFQGNSAPDKSGLPSDRFSAERTGGSVSTLTIQRTQQEDSAVYLCASSSEASNQPQHFGDGTRLSIL.

The chain couples TRBV29-1 to TRBJ2-7; 7 nucleotides line up with TRBD1. CDR1 SQVTM and CDR2 ANQGSEA come from the germline V gene. This CDR3 is 13 amino acids long. V lost 7 bases, J lost 3 bases, and 9 bases stayed unmatched. The CDR3 loop is CSASTGTDYEQYF. CDR3 DNA sequence: TGCAGCGCATCCACTGGGACAGACTACGAGCAGTACTTC.